One sample yielded the 16 T cell receptor beta chains listed below, sequenced in a study of monozygotic twins with cystic fibrosis. Produced via immunoSEQ multiplex PCR; TCRdb's table is partial and in-frame only. Of approximately 34,000 clones in the sample, about 96% are singletons; the top ten hold around 0.15%. The source material was blood. The receptors stem from a girl aged 2 to 10 with cystic fibrosis.

The gene calls are TRBV5-1 and TRBJ1-1, with TRBD1 matching over 8 bases. The CDR3 sequence is 16 residues long. Losses at the gene ends were 4 bases for V and 0 bases for J; bases not matched to a gene: 8. From germline, CDR1 is SGHRS and CDR2 YFSETQ. CDR3 DNA: TGCGCCAGCAGCCGCAGACAGGGGACTATGAACACTGAAGCTTTCTTT. Translating it yields CASSRRQGTMNTEAFF. The whole variable domain, remainder taken from reference TRBV5-1 and TRBJ1-1, is KAGVTQTPRYLIKTRGQQVTLSCSPISGHRSVSWYQQTPGQGLQFLFEYFSETQRNKGNFPGRFSGRQFSNSRSEMNVSTLELGDSALYLCASSRRQGTMNTEAFFGQGTRLTVV.

The CDR3 bases are TGTGCCAGCAGCTTGGCCGCGGTGAACACTGAAGCTTTCTTT. This codes for CASSLAAVNTEAFF. The J gene is TRBJ1-1, the V gene TRBV5-6, with D unclear. From germline, CDR1 is SGHDT and CDR2 YYEEEE. CDR3 length equals 14 residues. The V gene lost 0 bases and the J gene lost 0 bases, with 6 bases spanning the gap.

Only a few counts were recorded for this clone. The chain couples TRBV19 to TRBJ2-2; 9 bases fit TRBD1. The CDR3 consists of 14 residues. The germline V gene encodes CDR1 LNHDA and CDR2 SQIVND (reference sequence). J was trimmed by 7 bases and V by 7 bases; bases with no gene match: 7. The CDR3 sequence: CASKGQGEYGELFF. The CDR3, as DNA: TGTGCCAGTAAGGGACAGGGAGAATACGGGGAGCTGTTTTTT.

This rearrangement joins TRBV15 to TRBJ1-5; D ambiguous. The V end lost 6 bases, the J end lost 0 bases, and 6 bases lay between the germline ends. This CDR3 has 13 residues. Germline V gene lookup returns CDR1 LNHNV and CDR2 YYDKDF (reference sequence). CDR3 protein: CATSSASNQPQHF. The CDR3 nucleotides read TGTGCCACCAGTTCCGCTAGCAATCAGCCCCAGCATTTT.

This clone was found once. The chain carries TRBV5-1 and TRBJ2-3; 10 nucleotides align to TRBD2. The V gene's germline CDR1 is SGHRS and CDR2 YFSETQ. V was pared by 0 bases and J by 1 base, with 2 bases of the junction left unmatched. This CDR3 spans 16 amino acids. DNA for the CDR3: TGCGCCAGCAGCTTGGATGGGACTAGCGGCACAGATACGCAGTATTTT. It is translated as CASSLDGTSGTDTQYF.

This clone has a single count. V is TRBV5-1 and J is TRBJ2-7; D call uncertain. The CDR3 spans 12 residues. V was cut by 0 bases and J by 5 bases, with 6 bases left in between. Germline loops: CDR1 SGHRS, CDR2 YFSETQ. The CDR3 DNA reads TGCGCCAGCAGCTTGGCTCCAAACGAGCAGTACTTC. Translation gives CASSLAPNEQYF.

V and J are TRBV27 and TRBJ2-5, with 9 positions matching TRBD2. There are 14 residues in the CDR3. Germline CDR1 reads MNHEY; CDR2 reads SMNVEV (reference sequence). Trimming removed 6 bases from V and 5 bases from J; junction bases left unmatched: 7. This CDR3 is CASRPGLASETQYF. DNA of the CDR3: TGTGCCAGCAGACCGGGACTAGCAAGTGAGACCCAGTACTTC.

In DNA, the CDR3 is TGTGCCATCAGTGACAGGGGCCAGGCTGAAGCTTTCTTT. Protein sequence: CAISDRGQAEAFF. This rearrangement joins TRBV10-3 to TRBJ1-1; TRBD1 is a possible D gene (6 bases). V was pared by 3 bases and J by 6 bases, with 11 bases between. This CDR3 spans 13 amino acids. CDR1 is ENHRY and CDR2 is SYGVKD in the germline V gene.

The chain couples TRBV7-9 to TRBJ1-2, with 8 bases lining up with TRBD1. CDR1 and CDR2 from the germline V gene are SEHNR and FQNEAQ (reference sequence). The CDR3 contains 14 residues. Trimming cost V 5 bases and J 8 bases; bases outside gene matches: 10. The CDR3 DNA reads as TGTGCCAGCAGCGCGTACAGGGGGAACTTCGGCTACACCTTC. Protein: CASSAYRGNFGYTF.

This sequence joins TRBV18 and TRBJ1-1; D is possibly TRBD1 (6 bases). Germline V gives CDR1 KGHSH, CDR2 LQKENI. The CDR3 runs to 15 residues. The ends were cut back, 2 bases at V and 5 bases at J, with 15 bases in the middle. The DNA for the CDR3 is TGTGCCAGCTCACCATCGGGGGGGCGCGGTACTGAAGCTTTCTTT. Its translation: CASSPSGGRGTEAFF.

The V and J genes are TRBV30 and TRBJ2-7; a possible D gene is TRBD1 (6 bases). This CDR3 comprises 13 residues. Germline-derived CDR1 and CDR2 are GTSNPN and SVGIG (reference sequence). V dropped 0 bases and J dropped 6 bases, with 12 bases sitting between them. The CDR3 sequence is CAWSVNRVGEQYF. The CDR3 bases are TGTGCCTGGAGTGTAAACAGGGTGGGCGAGCAGTACTTC.

The chain has TRBV30 and TRBJ2-7; TRBD1 is a possible D gene (5 bases). CDR1 is GTSNPN, CDR2 SVGIG, per germline (reference sequence). Trimming removed 3 bases at V and 2 bases at J, with 5 bases between. The CDR3 sequence is 11 residues long. The CDR3 here is CAWRDTYEQYF. In DNA form, the CDR3 reads TGTGCCTGGAGGGACACCTACGAGCAGTACTTC.

V gene TRBV6-4 combines with J gene TRBJ2-1; 10 nucleotides agree with TRBD1. The germline V gene encodes CDR1 MRHNA and CDR2 SNTAGT. Trimming took 0 bases from V and 9 from J; bases not matched to a gene: 14. The CDR3 contains 18 residues. The CDR3 loop is CASSDSNPGQGFWGEQFF. The CDR3 nucleotides read TGTGCCAGCAGTGACTCAAACCCGGGACAGGGGTTTTGGGGTGAGCAGTTCTTC.

The gene calls are TRBV5-6 and TRBJ1-2, with no clear D. Germline assignment: CDR1 SGHDT and CDR2 YYEEEE. V dropped 2 bases and J dropped 2 bases, with 10 bases sitting between them. The CDR3 runs to 14 residues. CDR3: CASSLFPGNYGYTF. The CDR3 nucleotides are TGTGCCAGCAGCTTATTCCCCGGGAACTATGGCTACACCTTC.

This chain connects TRBV5-1 to TRBJ2-6; D is undetermined. The CDR3 sequence is 15 residues long. Germline V CDR1 and CDR2: SGHRS, YFSETQ. Trimming left V 2 bases short and J 2 bases short, with 8 bases between. In nucleotides, the CDR3 is TGCGCCAGCAGCTTCGACACGCCTGGGGCCAACGTCCTGACTTTC. Encoded protein: CASSFDTPGANVLTF. Filled out from reference TRBV5-1 and TRBJ2-6, the complete variable domain reads KAGVTQTPRYLIKTRGQQVTLSCSPISGHRSVSWYQQTPGQGLQFLFEYFSETQRNKGNFPGRFSGRQFSNSRSEMNVSTLELGDSALYLCASSFDTPGANVLTFGAGSRLTVL.

This clone appeared a few times. The rearrangement links TRBV11-1 to TRBJ1-2, with D possibly TRBD1 on 6 matching bases. The V gene's germline CDR1 is SGHAT and CDR2 FQDESV (reference sequence). The CDR3 has 14 amino acids. V was shortened by 5 bases and J by 8 bases, with 18 bases between the two germline ends. CDR3 coding DNA: TGTGCCAGCAGCCGAGGACAGTTAAGCAACGGCTACACCTTC. Amino acids: CASSRGQLSNGYTF. Full variable domain (outside the CDR3, taken from reference TRBV11-1 and TRBJ1-2): EAEVAQSPRYKITEKSQAVAFWCDPISGHATLYWYRQILGQGPELLVQFQDESVVDDSQLPKDRFSAERLKGVDSTLKIQPAELGDSAMYLCASSRGQLSNGYTFGSGTRLTVV.